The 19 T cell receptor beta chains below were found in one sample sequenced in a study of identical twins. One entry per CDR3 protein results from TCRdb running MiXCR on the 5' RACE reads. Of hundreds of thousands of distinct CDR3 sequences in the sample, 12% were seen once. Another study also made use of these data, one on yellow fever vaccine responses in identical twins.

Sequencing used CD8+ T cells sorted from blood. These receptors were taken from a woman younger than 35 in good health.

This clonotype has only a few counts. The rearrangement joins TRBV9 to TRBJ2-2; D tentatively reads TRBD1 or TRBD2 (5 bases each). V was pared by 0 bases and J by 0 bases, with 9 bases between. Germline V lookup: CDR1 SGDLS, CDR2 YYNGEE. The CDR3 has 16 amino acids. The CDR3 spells CASSVGGDPNTGELFF. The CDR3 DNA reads TGTGCCAGCAGCGTAGGAGGGGACCCGAACACCGGGGAGCTGTTTTTT.

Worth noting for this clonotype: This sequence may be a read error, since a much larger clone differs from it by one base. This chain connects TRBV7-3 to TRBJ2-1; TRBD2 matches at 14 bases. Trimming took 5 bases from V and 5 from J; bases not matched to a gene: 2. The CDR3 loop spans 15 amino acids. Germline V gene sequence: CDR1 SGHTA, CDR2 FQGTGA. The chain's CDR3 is CASSPTSGRDNEQFF. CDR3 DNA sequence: TGTGCCAGCAGCCCGACTAGCGGGAGGGACAATGAGCAGTTCTTC.

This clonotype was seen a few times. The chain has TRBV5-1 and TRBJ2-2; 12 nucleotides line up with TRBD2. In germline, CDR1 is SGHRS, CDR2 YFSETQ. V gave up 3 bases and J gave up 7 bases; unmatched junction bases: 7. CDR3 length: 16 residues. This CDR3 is CASSYPSGRAHGELFF. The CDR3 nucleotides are TGCGCCAGCAGCTACCCTAGCGGGAGGGCCCACGGGGAGCTGTTTTTT.

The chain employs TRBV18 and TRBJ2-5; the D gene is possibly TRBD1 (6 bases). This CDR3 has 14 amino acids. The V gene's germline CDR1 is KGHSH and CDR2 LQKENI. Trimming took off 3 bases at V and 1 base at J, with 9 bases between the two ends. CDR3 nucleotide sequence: TGTGCCAGCTCACCGTTGGGGGCCCAAGAGACCCAGTACTTC. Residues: CASSPLGAQETQYF.

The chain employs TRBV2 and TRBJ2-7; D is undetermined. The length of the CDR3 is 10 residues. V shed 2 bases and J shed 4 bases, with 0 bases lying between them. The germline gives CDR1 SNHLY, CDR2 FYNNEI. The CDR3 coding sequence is TGTGCCAGCAGTGAATACGAGCAGTACTTC. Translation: CASSEYEQYF.

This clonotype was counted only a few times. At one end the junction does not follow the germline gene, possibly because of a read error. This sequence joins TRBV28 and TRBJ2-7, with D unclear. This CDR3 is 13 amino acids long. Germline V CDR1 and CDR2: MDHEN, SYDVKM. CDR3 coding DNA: TGTGCCAGCAGTTTAGCGGCTCTGGCCGAGCACTACTTC. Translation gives CASSLAALAEHYF.

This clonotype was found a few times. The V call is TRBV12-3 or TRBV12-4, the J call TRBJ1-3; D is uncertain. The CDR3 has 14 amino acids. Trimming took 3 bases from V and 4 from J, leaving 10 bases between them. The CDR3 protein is CASSFRAYGNTIYF. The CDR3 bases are TGTGCCAGCAGTTTCCGGGCATACGGAAACACCATATATTTT.

The CDR3 reads CASSLVDRGPGYTF. The CDR3 DNA reads TGCGCCAGCAGCTTGGTGGACAGGGGGCCTGGCTACACCTTC. This sequence joins TRBV5-1 and TRBJ1-2; TRBD1 matches 11 bases. This CDR3 has 14 amino acids. CDR1 is SGHRS, CDR2 YFSETQ, per germline. The V and J ends lost 0 bases and 7 bases, in that order; junction bases with no gene match: 2.

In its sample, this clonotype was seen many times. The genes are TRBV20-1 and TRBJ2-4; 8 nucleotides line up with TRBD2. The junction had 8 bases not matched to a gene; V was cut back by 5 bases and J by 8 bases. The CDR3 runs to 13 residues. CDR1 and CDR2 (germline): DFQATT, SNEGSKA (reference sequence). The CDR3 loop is CSAASGGRDIQYF. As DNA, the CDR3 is TGCAGTGCTGCGAGCGGGGGTCGGGACATTCAGTACTTC.

The CDR3 protein is CASSNTRQTMNTEAFF. The CDR3, as DNA: TGTGCCAGCAGTAATACTCGACAGACCATGAACACTGAAGCTTTCTTT. The V gene is TRBV28, the J gene TRBJ1-1, with D perhaps matching TRBD1 (5 bases). CDR1 is MDHEN and CDR2 is SYDVKM in the germline V gene. This CDR3 is 16 amino acids long. Deletions cut 5 bases from V and 0 bases from J, with 16 bases between.

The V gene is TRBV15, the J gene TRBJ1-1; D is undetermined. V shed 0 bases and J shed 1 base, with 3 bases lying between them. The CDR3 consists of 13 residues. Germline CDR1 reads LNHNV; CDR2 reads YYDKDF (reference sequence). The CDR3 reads CATSRDRNTEAFF. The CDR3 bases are TGTGCCACCAGCAGAGACAGGAACACTGAAGCTTTCTTT.

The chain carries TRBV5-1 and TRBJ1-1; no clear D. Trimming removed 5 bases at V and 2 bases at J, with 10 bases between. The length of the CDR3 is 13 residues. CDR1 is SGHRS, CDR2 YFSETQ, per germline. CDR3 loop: CASRYAANTEAFF. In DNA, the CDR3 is TGCGCCAGCAGGTACGCGGCAAACACTGAAGCTTTCTTT.

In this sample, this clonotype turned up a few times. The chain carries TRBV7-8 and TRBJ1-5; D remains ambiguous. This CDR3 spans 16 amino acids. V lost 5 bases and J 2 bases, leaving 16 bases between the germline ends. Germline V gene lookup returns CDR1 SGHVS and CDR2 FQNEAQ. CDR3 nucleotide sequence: TGTGCCAGCAGCCTGGGGTGGGCAGGCGGCAATCAGCCCCAGCATTTT. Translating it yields CASSLGWAGGNQPQHF.

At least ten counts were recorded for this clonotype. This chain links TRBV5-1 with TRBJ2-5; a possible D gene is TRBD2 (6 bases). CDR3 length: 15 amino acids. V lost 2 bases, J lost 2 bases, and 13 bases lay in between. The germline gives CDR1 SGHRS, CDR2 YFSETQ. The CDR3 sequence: CASSFELARQETQYF. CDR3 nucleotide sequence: TGCGCCAGCAGCTTTGAGCTAGCGAGACAAGAGACCCAGTACTTC.

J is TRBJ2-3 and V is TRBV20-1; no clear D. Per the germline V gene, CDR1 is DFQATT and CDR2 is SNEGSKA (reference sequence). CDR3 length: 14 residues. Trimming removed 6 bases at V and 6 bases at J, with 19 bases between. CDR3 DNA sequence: TGCAGTGCGAGTGCCCCCCCAATCTGGGATACGCAGTATTTT. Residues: CSASAPPIWDTQYF.

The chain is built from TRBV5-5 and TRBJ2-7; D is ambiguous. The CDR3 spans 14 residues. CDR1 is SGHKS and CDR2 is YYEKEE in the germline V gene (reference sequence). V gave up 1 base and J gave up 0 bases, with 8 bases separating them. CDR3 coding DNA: TGTGCCAGCAGCTTGCTACGCTACTCCTACGAGCAGTACTTC. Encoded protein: CASSLLRYSYEQYF.

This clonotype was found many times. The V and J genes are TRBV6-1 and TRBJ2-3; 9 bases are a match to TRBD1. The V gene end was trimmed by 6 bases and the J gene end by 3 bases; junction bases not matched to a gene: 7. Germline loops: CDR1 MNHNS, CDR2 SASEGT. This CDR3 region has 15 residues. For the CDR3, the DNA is TGTGCCAGCAGCAAAGGGACAGGGCGAACAGATACGCAGTATTTT. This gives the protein CASSKGTGRTDTQYF.

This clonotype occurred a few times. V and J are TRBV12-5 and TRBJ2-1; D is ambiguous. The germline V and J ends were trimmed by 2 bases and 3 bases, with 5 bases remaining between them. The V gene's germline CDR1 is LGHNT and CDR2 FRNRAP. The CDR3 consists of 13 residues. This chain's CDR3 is CASGLNNYNEQFF. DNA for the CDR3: TGTGCTAGTGGTTTGAACAACTACAATGAGCAGTTCTTC.

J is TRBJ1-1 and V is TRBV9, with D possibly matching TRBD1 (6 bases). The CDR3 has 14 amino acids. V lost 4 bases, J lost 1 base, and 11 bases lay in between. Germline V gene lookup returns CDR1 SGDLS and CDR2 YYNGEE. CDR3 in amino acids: CASSRRTENTEAFF. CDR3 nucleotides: TGTGCCAGCAGCAGACGGACAGAGAACACTGAAGCTTTCTTT.